This T cell receptor beta chain was obtained from a study of T-cell memory formation after mild COVID-19. V was shortened by 6 bases and J by 6 bases, with 18 bases between the two germline ends. CDR1 and CDR2 (germline): LGHDT, YNNKEL (reference sequence). CDR3 size: 14 residues. Each CDR3 protein is one row after TCRdb ran MiXCR on the 5' RACE reads. The sample gives some 250,000 distinct CDR3 sequences, roughly 17% of which show up once; under 25% is in the top ten. The sample taken for sequencing was PBMCs or a T cell subset sorted from them (not recorded which). The chain joins TRBV3-1 to TRBJ2-7; TRBD1 might be the D (6 bases). This receptor was taken from a man between 18 and 29 years old who had mild COVID-19 (a few samples of this study predate the infection). Cell type and time point are not known. The CDR3 bases are TGTGCCAGCAGGATGCAGGGGATTTACACCGAGCAGTACTTC. Protein sequence: CASRMQGIYTEQYF.